Shown below are 29 T cell receptor beta chains from a single sample sequenced in a study of cytomegalovirus exposure and HLA in healthy donors (dated by TCRdb to 2017 to 2019). Libraries were built with the immunoSEQ multiplex PCR assay. A mixture of 60 forward primers for TCR Vbeta segments and 13 reverse primers for TCR Jbeta segments was used in the multiplex PCR. Not all clones reach the TCRdb copy of this immuneACCESS table, which keeps in-frame sequences only. Checked studies attribute under half of the gap to unresolved V genes and leave the rest unexplained. Counted in this sample were some 200,000 clones; roughly four fifths of them appeared once. Jointly, the top ten make up about 1.5% of the sample. The sequenced sample was PBMCs. All receptors derive from a woman between 18 and 29 years old in good health and CMV-seronegative.

The rearrangement uses TRBV7-8 and TRBJ2-1; D is perhaps TRBD2 (6 bases). V shed 5 bases and J shed 10 bases, with 24 bases lying between them. CDR3 length: 16 amino acids. Germline CDR1 and CDR2: SGHVS and FQNEAQ. Here the CDR3 reads CASSDPSGSALNEQFF. The CDR3 nucleotides read TGTGCCAGCAGCGATCCGAGCGGGTCTGCCCTTAACGAGCAGTTCTTC.

The V and J genes are TRBV27 and TRBJ2-7; D may be TRBD2 (5 bases). Between the trimmed V and J ends, which lost 5 bases and 7 bases, there was a span of 15 bases. The CDR3 is 13 residues long. Per germline, CDR1 MNHEY and CDR2 SMNVEV (reference sequence). CDR3 residues: CASSTRTRWEQYF. Here the CDR3 DNA reads TGTGCCAGCAGTACTAGGACCCGGTGGGAGCAGTACTTC.

V usage is TRBV30 and J usage is TRBJ1-2; a possible D gene is TRBD1 (6 bases). CDR3 length equals 13 residues. Germline V gives CDR1 GTSNPN, CDR2 SVGIG (reference sequence). The V end was cut by 0 bases, the J end by 8 bases, with 13 bases between. The CDR3 nucleotides are TGTGCCTGGAGTGTACAGACAGGCAGAGGCTACACCTTC. This gives the protein CAWSVQTGRGYTF.

The chain uses TRBV5-1 and TRBJ2-7; 7 bases match TRBD1. Germline trimming cut 0 bases from V and 6 bases from J; bases unmatched to any gene: 9. The germline V gene encodes CDR1 SGHRS and CDR2 YFSETQ. The CDR3 loop spans 15 amino acids. CDR3 nucleotide sequence: TGCGCCAGCAGCTTGGAGGGACAGACTAAGGGCGAGCAGTACTTC. Translated: CASSLEGQTKGEQYF.

The J gene is TRBJ2-3, the V gene TRBV5-4; D not certain. CDR1 and CDR2 (germline): SGHNT, YYREEE (reference sequence). The CDR3 sequence is 13 residues long. V dropped 0 bases and J dropped 4 bases, with 6 bases sitting between them. Here the CDR3 reads CASSLGYPDTQYF. DNA of the CDR3: TGTGCCAGCAGCTTGGGCTACCCAGATACGCAGTATTTT. Filled out from reference TRBV5-4 and TRBJ2-3, the complete variable domain reads ETGVTQSPTHLIKTRGQQVTLRCSSQSGHNTVSWYQQALGQGPQFIFQYYREEENGRGNFPPRFSGLQFPNYSSELNVNALELDDSALYLCASSLGYPDTQYFGPGTRLTVL.

CDR3 sequence reads: CSVEVGLAGGGSTDTQYF. CDR3 in DNA: TGCAGCGTTGAAGTTGGTCTAGCGGGAGGAGGCAGCACAGATACGCAGTATTTT. The rearrangement uses TRBV29-1 and TRBJ2-3; TRBD2 agrees at 11 bases. The germline V gene encodes CDR1 SQVTM and CDR2 ANQGSEA. The CDR3 extends over 18 amino acids. Trimming removed 1 base from V and 0 bases from J; junction bases left unmatched: 9.

The chain uses TRBV19 and TRBJ2-2, with TRBD2 matching 8 bases. The V segment lost 2 bases and the J segment 4 bases; nucleotides outside the gene matches: 12. The CDR3 length is 18 residues. The V gene's germline CDR1 is LNHDA and CDR2 SQIVND (reference sequence). The CDR3 nucleotides are TGTGCCAGTAGTATAACGGGTAGCGGGATAGTAACCACCGGGGAGCTGTTTTTT. This encodes CASSITGSGIVTTGELFF.

The chain has TRBV4-3 and TRBJ2-1; D is unclear. The germline V gene encodes CDR1 LGHNA and CDR2 YSLEER. V dropped 0 bases and J dropped 3 bases, with 9 bases sitting between them. This CDR3 contains 15 residues. The CDR3 loop reads CASSQEAYIYNEQFF. DNA of the CDR3: TGCGCCAGCAGCCAAGAGGCTTACATCTACAATGAGCAGTTCTTC.

Concerning this clone: The junction does not match germline at one end; this may be a read error. The chain uses TRBV5-8 and TRBJ2-1; 10 nucleotides line up with TRBD1. This CDR3 is built from 15 residues. The germline V gene encodes CDR1 SGHTS and CDR2 YDEGEE. The CDR3 bases are TGTGCCGGCAGCTTGGCCGGGACAGGGGCAAATAGGCAGTTCTTC. It is translated as CAGSLAGTGANRQFF. Supplemented by reference TRBV5-8 and TRBJ2-1, the full variable domain reads EAGVTQSPTHLIKTRGQQATLRCSPISGHTSVYWYQQALGLGLQFLLWYDEGEERNRGNFPPRFSGRQFPNYSSELNVNALELEDSALYLCAGSLAGTGANRQFFGPGTRLTVL.

The genes are TRBV6-5 and TRBJ1-1, with D perhaps TRBD1 (6 bases). The CDR3 has 11 amino acids. Germline CDR1 is MNHEY and CDR2 is SVGAGI. The ends were cut back, 7 bases at V and 11 bases at J, with 14 bases in the middle. CDR3 in amino acids: CASTNGGHAFF. The CDR3 nucleotides read TGTGCCAGCACTAACGGGGGGCACGCTTTCTTT.

This clone came up many times. Here the CDR3 reads CASSTLYGDVYHRPQETQYF. As DNA, the CDR3 is TGTGCCAGTAGTACCCTGTACGGAGACGTCTACCATAGACCACAAGAGACCCAGTACTTC. The rearrangement uses TRBV19 and TRBJ2-5; D gene ambiguous. The CDR3 length is 20 residues. Germline-derived CDR1 and CDR2 are LNHDA and SQIVND (reference sequence). Trimming took off 4 bases at V and 2 bases at J, with 29 bases between the two ends.

The chain links TRBV7-9 to TRBJ2-7; 12 nucleotides line up with TRBD1. This CDR3 has 16 residues. The germline V gene has CDR1 SEHNR and CDR2 FQNEAQ (reference sequence). The J segment lost 7 bases and the V segment lost 5 bases, leaving 12 bases of the junction unmatched. CDR3 sequence reads: CASSHPGTGGLGEQYF. CDR3 sequence (DNA): TGTGCCAGCAGCCACCCGGGGACAGGGGGCTTGGGGGAGCAGTACTTC. The variable domain in full, completed from reference TRBV7-9 and TRBJ2-7, reads DTGVSQNPRHKITKRGQNVTFRCDPISEHNRLYWYRQTLGQGPEFLTYFQNEAQLEKSRLLSDRFSAERPKGSFSTLEIQRTEQGDSAMYLCASSHPGTGGLGEQYFGPGTRLTVT.

J is TRBJ2-7 and V is TRBV19, with a tentative D call TRBD2 (5 bases). The V gene's germline CDR1 is LNHDA and CDR2 SQIVND (reference sequence). V was cut by 1 base and J by 7 bases, with 14 bases left in between. The CDR3 length is 14 residues. As DNA, the CDR3 is TGTGCCAGTAGTATAGCAGGATCCGGAGGTGAGCAGTACTTC. Translation gives CASSIAGSGGEQYF.

With respect to this clone: One end of the junction fails to match germline, which may point to a read error. The gene calls are TRBV7-9 and TRBJ2-5; 10 bases agree with TRBD1. CDR1 and CDR2 (germline): SEHNR, FQNEAQ (reference sequence). The length of the CDR3 is 17 residues. The CDR3 region has the DNA TGTTCCAGCAGCCTATTTCCGGGACAGGGGTACCAAGAGACCCAGTACTTC. It codes for CSSSLFPGQGYQETQYF. The full variable domain, with the rest looked up from reference TRBV7-9 and TRBJ2-5, is DTGVSQNPRHKITKRGQNVTFRCDPISEHNRLYWYRQTLGQGPEFLTYFQNEAQLEKSRLLSDRFSAERPKGSFSTLEIQRTEQGDSAMYLCSSSLFPGQGYQETQYFGPGTRLLVL.

This clone occurred a few times. The genes are TRBV6-6 and TRBJ2-7; 7 bases align to TRBD1. The trim removed 4 bases at V and 3 bases at J, leaving 6 bases unmatched. Germline CDR1 reads MNHNY; CDR2 reads SVGAGI (reference sequence). CDR3 length: 14 amino acids. The CDR3 sequence is CASSSQGSNYEQYF. The CDR3 nucleotides are TGTGCCAGCAGTTCACAGGGGAGTAACTACGAGCAGTACTTC.

The chain is built from TRBV11-3 and TRBJ2-3, with D perhaps matching TRBD2 (7 bases). This CDR3 contains 16 residues. The V and J ends lost 5 bases and 3 bases respectively, with 18 bases between them. Looked up from germline, CDR1 is SGHNT and CDR2 is YENEEA. As DNA, the CDR3 is TGTGCCAGCAGCCCAGGGAGGGGGGCCCTAACAGATACGCAGTATTTT. Translating it yields CASSPGRGALTDTQYF.

The chain has TRBV9 and TRBJ2-1; TRBD2 agrees at 13 bases. The germline V gene has CDR1 SGDLS and CDR2 YYNGEE. With 4 bases clipped from V and 4 bases from J, the junction kept 8 bases outside the gene matches. The CDR3 length is 17 residues. The CDR3 nucleotides read TGTGCCAGCAGCCGGACTAGCGGGAGCCCGCTGTACAATGAGCAGTTCTTC. Amino acid sequence: CASSRTSGSPLYNEQFF.

The rearrangement joins TRBV18 to TRBJ2-5; 8 bases match TRBD1. CDR1 and CDR2 (germline): KGHSH, LQKENI. V lost 3 bases to trimming and J lost 5 bases; unmatched junction nucleotides: 5. This CDR3 has 14 amino acids. The CDR3 DNA sequence: TGTGCCAGCTCACCCGGACAGGGCGGGGAGACCCAGTACTTC. This translates into CASSPGQGGETQYF.

The CDR3: CASSIGLQGRDGYTF. In nucleotides, the CDR3 is TGTGCCAGTAGTATAGGTTTGCAGGGTCGAGACGGCTACACCTTC. The rearrangement uses TRBV19 and TRBJ1-2; a possible D gene is TRBD1 (5 bases). The germline V and J ends were trimmed by 1 base and 8 bases, with 17 bases remaining between them. This CDR3 is 15 amino acids long. Per the germline V gene, CDR1 is LNHDA and CDR2 is SQIVND (reference sequence).

A single count supports this clone. The V call is TRBV5-1, the J call TRBJ2-3, with TRBD2 matching 7 bases. The CDR3 is made up of 15 amino acids. The trim removed 4 bases at V and 5 bases at J, leaving 10 bases unmatched. Germline V lookup: CDR1 SGHRS, CDR2 YFSETQ. The CDR3 bases are TGCGCCAGCAGCCACGCTGGGAGGGCCATAGATACGCAGTATTTT. Amino acid sequence: CASSHAGRAIDTQYF.

CDR3 loop: CASSLGQGNTEAFF. The DNA for the CDR3 is TGTGCCAGCAGCTTAGGACAGGGGAACACTGAAGCTTTCTTT. V gene TRBV7-2 combines with J gene TRBJ1-1; 7 bases are shared with TRBD1. This CDR3 is 14 amino acids long. Trimming removed 1 base from V and 1 base from J; junction bases left unmatched: 0. Germline V gives CDR1 SGHTA, CDR2 FQGNSA.

This clone appeared a few times. This chain joins TRBV4-3 and TRBJ1-2; 7 nucleotides line up with TRBD1. J gave up 6 bases and V 0 bases, and 4 bases lay outside the gene matches. CDR3 length: 14 amino acids. Looked up from germline, CDR1 is LGHNA and CDR2 is YSLEER. The CDR3 sequence is CASSQEGGGHGYTF. Here the CDR3 DNA reads TGCGCCAGCAGCCAAGAAGGGGGCGGGCATGGCTACACCTTC.

The CDR3 DNA reads TGTGCCAGTAGTATGAGGAAGGGACAGAACACTGAAGCTTTCTTT. Translating gives CASSMRKGQNTEAFF. The chain employs TRBV19 and TRBJ1-1; possible D gene TRBD1, 6 bases. Trimming took off 3 bases at V and 1 base at J, with 12 bases between the two ends. The CDR3 length is 15 residues. CDR1 and CDR2 (germline): LNHDA, SQIVND (reference sequence).

This chain links TRBV29-1 with TRBJ2-1, with 12 bases identical to TRBD2. The ends lost 5 bases at V and 0 bases at J; junction bases unmatched: 11. This CDR3 is built from 18 residues. Looked up from germline, CDR1 is SQVTM and CDR2 is ANQGSEA. CDR3: CSVFGTSGRPSSYNEQFF. CDR3 bases: TGCAGCGTTTTTGGAACTAGCGGGAGGCCGAGCTCCTACAATGAGCAGTTCTTC.

The chain uses TRBV4-3 and TRBJ2-2, with TRBD1 matching over 7 bases. Trimming at V came to 3 bases and at J to 6 bases, leaving 7 bases not matched to a gene. CDR3 length equals 15 residues. Germline V gives CDR1 LGHNA, CDR2 YSLEER. The CDR3 region is CASSHGTGESGELFF. CDR3 bases: TGCGCCAGCAGCCACGGTACAGGGGAGTCCGGGGAGCTGTTTTTT.

The chain is built from TRBV9 and TRBJ1-3; the D is unclear. The CDR3 extends over 14 amino acids. Germline loops: CDR1 SGDLS, CDR2 YYNGEE. V gave up 3 bases and J gave up 0 bases, with 7 bases separating them. CDR3 amino acids: CASSGGSSGNTIYF. CDR3 DNA sequence: TGTGCCAGCAGCGGAGGAAGCTCTGGAAACACCATATATTTT.

The chain recombines TRBV6-6 with TRBJ1-2; tentatively, D is TRBD1 (6 bases). V lost 2 bases to trimming and J lost 5 bases, with 6 bases between them. Per germline, CDR1 MNHNY and CDR2 SVGAGI (reference sequence). The CDR3 has 12 amino acids. Here the CDR3 DNA reads TGTGCCAGCAGTTACACAGGGTATGGCTACACCTTC. Its protein is CASSYTGYGYTF.

The chain links TRBV7-6 to TRBJ1-5, with 8 bases identical to TRBD1. The CDR3 consists of 13 residues. Germline CDR1 and CDR2: SGHVS and FNYEAQ. Losses at the gene ends were 5 bases for V and 6 bases for J; bases not matched to a gene: 3. For the CDR3, the DNA is TGTGCCAGCAGCCTACAGGGGGGTCAGCCCCAGCATTTT. This codes for CASSLQGGQPQHF.

This clone was counted a few times. This chain connects TRBV12-5 to TRBJ2-1, with 9 positions matching TRBD2. V dropped 7 bases and J dropped 10; count of bases not matched to a gene: 20. CDR3 length: 17 amino acids. Germline-derived CDR1 and CDR2 are LGHNT and FRNRAP. CDR3 region: CASASRLAGADTTEQFF. CDR3 nucleotides: TGTGCTAGTGCTTCCCGTTTAGCGGGGGCCGATACAACAGAGCAGTTCTTC.